Following are 32 T cell receptor beta chains from one sample sequenced in a study of blood T cell repertoires in COVID-19 (dated by TCRdb to 2020 to 2022). Library construction relied on the immunoSEQ multiplex PCR assay. In TCRdb, the immuneACCESS table is reduced to in-frame sequences with V and J assigned. These tables do not hold every clone; where another copy was compared, an unresolved V gene accounts for under half, and the others remain unexplained. The sample records over 200,000 clones, around nine tenths of which are singletons. Roughly a tenth of the sample rests with the top ten. Sequencing was performed on PBMCs or T cells enriched from blood (not recorded which). These receptors were taken from a man between 25 and 39 years old who had recovered from COVID-19.

The rearrangement links TRBV6-1 to TRBJ2-2; D is uncertain. This CDR3 has 16 amino acids. V lost 2 bases and J lost 1, with 11 bases in between. CDR1 and CDR2 from the germline V gene are MNHNS and SASEGT. The CDR3 spells CASSEYAGLNTGELFF. Here the CDR3 DNA reads TGTGCCAGCAGTGAATATGCAGGCCTGAACACCGGGGAGCTGTTTTTT.

The rearrangement joins TRBV7-9 to TRBJ2-2; TRBD1 aligns across 7 bases. V was pared by 5 bases and J by 0 bases, with 6 bases of the junction left unmatched. Germline CDR1 SEHNR, CDR2 FQNEAQ (reference sequence). This CDR3 contains 16 residues. CDR3 sequence (DNA): TGTGCCAGCAGCACGCAGACAGGGTCGAACACCGGGGAGCTGTTTTTT. Residues: CASSTQTGSNTGELFF.

V gene TRBV6-4 combines with J gene TRBJ1-6, with a tentative D call TRBD1 (6 bases). The germline V and J ends were trimmed by 5 bases and 5 bases, with 13 bases remaining between them. This CDR3 spans 15 amino acids. The germline V gene has CDR1 MRHNA and CDR2 SNTAGT. CDR3 nucleotide sequence: TGTGCCAGCAGTTCGACAGGCCGGAATAATTCACCCCTCCACTTT. As protein: CASSSTGRNNSPLHF.

This chain uses TRBV2 with TRBJ2-2; the match to TRBD2 covers 11 bases. The CDR3 is 16 amino acids. J gave up 0 bases and V 4 bases, and 1 base lay outside the gene matches. From germline, CDR1 is SNHLY and CDR2 FYNNEI. CDR3 amino acids: CASSGLAGPNTGELFF. The CDR3 nucleotides are TGTGCCAGCAGTGGACTAGCGGGGCCGAACACCGGGGAGCTGTTTTTT.

This clone was counted a single time. This chain links TRBV6-5 with TRBJ2-1; D is perhaps TRBD2 (6 bases). The V end lost 3 bases, the J end lost 7 bases, and 16 bases lay between the germline ends. This CDR3 is 15 amino acids long. Per germline, CDR1 MNHEY and CDR2 SVGAGI. CDR3 coding DNA: TGTGCCAGCAGTTATCAGTTAGCGGACCTAAATGAGCAGTTCTTC. Protein product: CASSYQLADLNEQFF.

The genes are TRBV12-3 or TRBV12-4 and TRBJ2-1, with D possibly matching TRBD2 (7 bases). Trimming pared 6 bases from V and 10 bases from J, leaving 16 bases between. The CDR3 totals 13 residues. CDR3: CASRREGGEEQFF. CDR3 DNA sequence: TGTGCCAGCAGGCGAGAAGGGGGGGAGGAGCAGTTCTTC.

Concerning this clone: A much larger clone lies a single base off, so this may be a read error. The chain carries TRBV7-2 and TRBJ1-5; 7 bases agree with TRBD1. Trimming removed 2 bases from V and 5 bases from J; junction bases left unmatched: 0. From germline, CDR1 is SGHTA and CDR2 FQGNSA. This CDR3 contains 13 residues. As DNA, the CDR3 is TGTGCCAGCAGCTTAACAGGGGATCAGCCCCAGCATTTT. Its translation is CASSLTGDQPQHF.

V is TRBV19 and J is TRBJ1-3, with D possibly matching TRBD1 (6 bases). This CDR3 spans 15 amino acids. Trimming shortened V by 5 bases and J by 0 bases, and 11 bases separated the two germline ends. Germline CDR1 is LNHDA and CDR2 is SQIVND (reference sequence). The CDR3 spells CASSLDRSSGNTIYF. DNA for the CDR3: TGTGCCAGTAGTCTCGACAGGTCCTCTGGAAACACCATATATTTT. Complete variable domain (other parts from reference TRBV19 and TRBJ1-3): DGGITQSPKYLFRKEGQNVTLSCEQNLNHDAMYWYRQDPGQGLRLIYYSQIVNDFQKGDIAEGYSVSREKKESFPLTVTSAQKNPTAFYLCASSLDRSSGNTIYFGEGSWLTVV.

This chain links TRBV30 with TRBJ1-2; tentatively, D is TRBD1 (5 bases). Germline assignment: CDR1 GTSNPN and CDR2 SVGIG (reference sequence). The CDR3 loop spans 12 amino acids. V was cut by 7 bases and J by 8 bases, with 17 bases left in between. For the CDR3, the DNA is TGTGCCTACTCCCAGGGTCTTGGCGGCTACACCTTC. This translates into CAYSQGLGGYTF.

The rearrangement uses TRBV5-5 and TRBJ1-6, with D perhaps TRBD1 (5 bases). V lost 4 bases to trimming and J lost 5 bases, with 16 bases between them. Germline V gives CDR1 SGHKS, CDR2 YYEKEE (reference sequence). The CDR3 is 16 residues long. The DNA of the CDR3 is TGTGCCAGCAGCGGTGCCGGAGGGGATAATAATTCACCCCTCCACTTT. Its translation: CASSGAGGDNNSPLHF.

This chain connects TRBV11-2 to TRBJ2-1, with 13 bases fitting TRBD2. The length of the CDR3 is 14 residues. The germline V gene has CDR1 SGHAT and CDR2 FQNNGV. V was pared by 11 bases and J by 4 bases, with 5 bases of the junction left unmatched. In DNA form, the CDR3 reads TGTGCCTGGACTAGCGGGAGACGTTACAATGAGCAGTTCTTC. Its translation: CAWTSGRRYNEQFF.

The chain combines TRBV6-1 with TRBJ2-1; D may be TRBD2 (6 bases). V was trimmed by 4 bases and J by 12 bases, leaving 25 bases between them. The CDR3 contains 16 residues. Looked up from germline, CDR1 is MNHNS and CDR2 is SASEGT. Here the CDR3 reads CASSGGRAGMRLTQFF. The CDR3 nucleotides read TGTGCCAGCAGTGGGGGACGGGCGGGGATGCGGCTGACGCAGTTCTTC.

This rearrangement joins TRBV5-1 to TRBJ1-6; TRBD1 matches at 8 bases. The CDR3 has 16 amino acids. Germline V gene data show CDR1 as SGHRS and CDR2 as YFSETQ. The ends lost 4 bases at V and 2 bases at J; junction bases unmatched: 5. The CDR3: CASSPDRATYNSPLHF. In DNA, the CDR3 is TGCGCCAGCAGCCCGGACAGGGCCACCTATAATTCACCCCTCCACTTT.

The chain uses TRBV10-3 and TRBJ2-3; tentatively, D is TRBD2 (6 bases). This CDR3 has 13 amino acids. Trimming removed 6 bases at V and 0 bases at J, with 7 bases between. Germline CDR1 reads ENHRY; CDR2 reads SYGVKD. The CDR3 region is CAIRGGSTDTQYF. CDR3 coding DNA: TGTGCCATCAGGGGGGGAAGCACAGATACGCAGTATTTT.

V usage is TRBV7-9 and J usage is TRBJ2-3; TRBD1 agrees at 9 bases. Germline CDR1 reads SEHNR; CDR2 reads FQNEAQ (reference sequence). V gave up 6 bases and J gave up 5 bases; unmatched junction bases: 15. The CDR3 extends over 17 amino acids. The CDR3 spells CASRRYTGTGSRDTQYF. DNA of the CDR3: TGTGCCAGCAGGCGTTACACCGGGACAGGGAGTAGAGATACGCAGTATTTT.

This clone was recorded a few times. The chain recombines TRBV5-1 with TRBJ2-5; 10 positions agree with TRBD2. The trim removed 7 bases at V and 3 bases at J, leaving 3 bases unmatched. The CDR3 runs 13 residues. Germline assignment: CDR1 SGHRS and CDR2 YFSETQ. This CDR3 reads CASGLAGEETQYF. CDR3 bases: TGCGCCAGCGGGCTAGCGGGGGAAGAGACCCAGTACTTC.

The V gene is TRBV5-6, the J gene TRBJ2-7, with TRBD2 as a possible D gene (6 bases). The CDR3 runs to 12 residues. From germline, CDR1 is SGHDT and CDR2 YYEEEE. V lost 4 bases to trimming and J lost 6 bases, with 11 bases between them. The CDR3 nucleotides read TGTGCCAGCAGCCGGACTATCGGCGAGCAGTACTTC. Residues: CASSRTIGEQYF.

J is TRBJ1-2 and V is TRBV29-1, with a tentative D call TRBD1 (5 bases). The CDR3 has 10 residues. CDR1 and CDR2 from the germline V gene are SQVTM and ANQGSEA. Trimming shortened V by 3 bases and J by 8 bases, and 7 bases separated the two germline ends. Written as DNA, the CDR3 is TGCAGCGTTGATAGGGGAGGCTACACCTTC. Translation: CSVDRGGYTF.

The V call is TRBV28, the J call TRBJ1-5, with D tentatively TRBD1 (5 bases). Trimming stripped 6 bases from V and 11 bases from J, with 20 bases between. Germline V gene data show CDR1 as MDHEN and CDR2 as SYDVKM. The CDR3 has 14 amino acids. The CDR3 bases are TGTGCCAGCAGGTTGACAGAGACGAGATCGACCCAGCATTTT. Translating gives CASRLTETRSTQHF.

The chain recombines TRBV20-1 with TRBJ2-1, with D perhaps matching TRBD2 (5 bases). The germline V gene encodes CDR1 DFQATT and CDR2 SNEGSKA (reference sequence). V gave up 3 bases and J gave up 4 bases, with 16 bases separating them. This CDR3 region has 15 residues. CDR3 in DNA: TGCAGTGCTAGTCGGGCGGGCGTTAGTTACAATGAGCAGTTCTTC. Its translation is CSASRAGVSYNEQFF.

Notes on this clone: This CDR3 is also generated by other DNA sequences in the sample. The genes are TRBV19 and TRBJ1-1, with 8 positions matching TRBD1. Germline V gene data show CDR1 as LNHDA and CDR2 as SQIVND (reference sequence). V was clipped by 4 bases and J by 0 bases; unmatched bases: 4. This CDR3 has 15 residues. The CDR3, as DNA: TGTGCCAGTAGTAGACGGGACAGGTTGAACACTGAAGCTTTCTTT. Amino acid sequence: CASSRRDRLNTEAFF.

This chain links TRBV6-5 with TRBJ1-3, with D maybe TRBD1 (6 bases). The V end was cut by 2 bases, the J end by 1 base, with 12 bases between. The length of the CDR3 is 16 residues. Germline V gene data show CDR1 as MNHEY and CDR2 as SVGAGI. CDR3 coding DNA: TGTGCCAGCAGTTACACCTTACAGGGTTCTGGAAACACCATATATTTT. As protein: CASSYTLQGSGNTIYF.

The genes are TRBV30 and TRBJ1-2, with D possibly being TRBD1 (5 bases). The germline V and J ends were trimmed by 4 bases and 4 bases, with 13 bases remaining between them. Germline CDR1 GTSNPN, CDR2 SVGIG (reference sequence). The CDR3 sequence is 13 residues long. The CDR3 DNA follows: TGTGCCTGGAATCATGACAGTTCCTATGGCTACACCTTC. Its translation is CAWNHDSSYGYTF.

The chain links TRBV12-3 or TRBV12-4 to TRBJ2-7; possible D gene TRBD2, 6 bases. The CDR3 extends over 13 amino acids. V was pared by 5 bases and J by 4 bases, with 12 bases between. In DNA, the CDR3 is TGTGCCAGCAGTCGGGGGAAATTATACGAGCAGTACTTC. It encodes CASSRGKLYEQYF.

J is TRBJ1-6 and V is TRBV18; TRBD1 might be the D (5 bases). Per the germline V gene, CDR1 is KGHSH and CDR2 is LQKENI. The CDR3 loop spans 17 amino acids. The V gene lost 2 bases and the J gene lost 6 bases, with 17 bases spanning the gap. The CDR3 loop is CASSPDVGGGANSPLHF. CDR3 coding DNA: TGTGCCAGCTCACCAGATGTGGGCGGCGGGGCTAATTCACCCCTCCACTTT.

This CDR3 reads CASSSGTANTGELFF. In DNA form, the CDR3 reads TGCGCCAGCAGTTCCGGGACAGCGAACACCGGGGAGCTGTTTTTT. The genes are TRBV5-1 and TRBJ2-2; 7 bases agree with TRBD1. Germline loops: CDR1 SGHRS, CDR2 YFSETQ. The CDR3 loop spans 15 amino acids. Unmatched junction bases numbered 4, after V lost 5 bases and J lost 0 bases.

The chain is built from TRBV19 and TRBJ2-1; TRBD1 agrees at 8 bases. V lost 7 bases and J lost 9; bases outside the gene matches: 8. The germline V gene has CDR1 LNHDA and CDR2 SQIVND (reference sequence). This CDR3 spans 13 amino acids. The CDR3 DNA follows: TGTGCCAGTACCGGGACAGGTTTTATTGAGCAGTTCTTC. It specifies CASTGTGFIEQFF.

J is TRBJ2-3 and V is TRBV4-2; TRBD2 aligns across 7 bases. CDR3 length: 16 residues. From germline, CDR1 is LGHNA and CDR2 YNFKEQ. Trimming took 0 bases from V and 4 from J; bases not matched to a gene: 7. The CDR3 reads CASSQDMAGVSDTQYF. CDR3 DNA: TGTGCCAGCAGCCAAGATATGGCGGGGGTGTCAGATACGCAGTATTTT.

CDR3: CASSLKWGDNQPQHF. In DNA form, the CDR3 reads TGTGCCAGCAGTTTAAAGTGGGGAGACAATCAGCCCCAGCATTTT. The gene calls are TRBV27 and TRBJ1-5, with D hard to call. Trimming removed 2 bases from V and 3 bases from J, with 11 bases in between. The CDR3 runs to 15 residues. The germline CDR1 and CDR2 sequences are MNHEY and SMNVEV (reference sequence).

As to this clone: Other DNA sequences in this specimen translate into the identical CDR3. The chain has TRBV6-5 and TRBJ1-6; D is unclear. The ends were cut back, 2 bases at V and 0 bases at J, with 5 bases in the middle. There are 15 residues in the CDR3. Germline V gene data show CDR1 as MNHEY and CDR2 as SVGAGI. The DNA of the CDR3 is TGTGCCAGCAGTTACGGGAGCTCCTATAATTCACCCCTCCACTTT. Translating it yields CASSYGSSYNSPLHF.

This chain connects TRBV5-5 to TRBJ2-5; no clear D. V was trimmed by 3 bases and J by 5 bases, leaving 5 bases between them. The CDR3 contains 11 residues. Per the germline V gene, CDR1 is SGHKS and CDR2 is YYEKEE (reference sequence). CDR3 region: CASSSLETQYF. CDR3 DNA sequence: TGTGCCAGCAGCTCCTTGGAGACCCAGTACTTC.

The V gene is TRBV5-6, the J gene TRBJ2-7, with 8 bases lining up with TRBD1. The CDR3 sequence is 15 residues long. V dropped 0 bases and J dropped 3; count of bases not matched to a gene: 5. Per the germline V gene, CDR1 is SGHDT and CDR2 is YYEEEE. The CDR3: CASSLVGQVYYEQYF. The CDR3 DNA is TGTGCCAGCAGCTTGGTGGGACAGGTATACTACGAGCAGTACTTC.